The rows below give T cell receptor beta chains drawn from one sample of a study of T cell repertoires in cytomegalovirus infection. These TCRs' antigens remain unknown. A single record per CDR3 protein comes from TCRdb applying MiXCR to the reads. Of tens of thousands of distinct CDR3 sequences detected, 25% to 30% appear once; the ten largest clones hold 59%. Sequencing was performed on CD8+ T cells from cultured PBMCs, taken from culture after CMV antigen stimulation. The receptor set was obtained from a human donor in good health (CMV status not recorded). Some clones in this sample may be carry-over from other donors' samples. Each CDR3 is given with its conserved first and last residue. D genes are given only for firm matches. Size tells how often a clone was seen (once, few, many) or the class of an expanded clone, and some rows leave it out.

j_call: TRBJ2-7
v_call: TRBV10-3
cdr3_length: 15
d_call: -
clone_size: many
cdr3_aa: CAISPRGQSSYEQYF
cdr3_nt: TGTGCCATCAGTCCCCGGGGCCAGAGCTCCTACGAGCAGTACTTC

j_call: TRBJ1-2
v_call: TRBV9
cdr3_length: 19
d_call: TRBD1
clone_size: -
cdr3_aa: CANSVAVGEQGQLNYGYTF
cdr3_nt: TGTGCCAACAGCGTAGCGGTCGGAGAACAGGGGCAGTTAAACTATGGCTACACCTTC

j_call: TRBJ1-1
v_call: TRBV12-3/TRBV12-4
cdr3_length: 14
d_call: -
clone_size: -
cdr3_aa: CASREYRANTEAFF
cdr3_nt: TGTGCCAGCAGAGAGTACAGGGCGAACACTGAAGCTTTCTTT

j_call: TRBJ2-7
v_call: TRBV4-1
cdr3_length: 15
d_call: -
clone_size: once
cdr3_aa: CASSQILGVRSEQYF
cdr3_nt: TGCGCCAGCAGCCAAATTTTAGGGGTGAGGTCCGAGCAGTACTTC

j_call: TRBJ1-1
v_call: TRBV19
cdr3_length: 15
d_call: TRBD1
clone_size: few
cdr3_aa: CASSMDRGMNTEAFF
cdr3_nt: TGTGCCAGTAGTATGGACAGGGGGATGAACACTGAAGCTTTCTTT

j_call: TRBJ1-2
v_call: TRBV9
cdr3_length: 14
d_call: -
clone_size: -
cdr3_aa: CASSVGDLRYGYTF
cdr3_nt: TGTGCCAGCAGCGTCGGAGATCTTCGCTATGGCTACACCTTC

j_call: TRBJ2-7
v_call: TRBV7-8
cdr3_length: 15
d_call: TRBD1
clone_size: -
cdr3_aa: CASSLGPGGRHEQYF
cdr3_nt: TGTGCCAGCAGCTTAGGGCCAGGGGGCAGGCACGAGCAGTACTTC

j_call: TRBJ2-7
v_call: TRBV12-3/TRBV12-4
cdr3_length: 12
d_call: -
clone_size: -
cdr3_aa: CASSIGGWEQYF
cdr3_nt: TGTGCCAGCAGTATAGGGGGGTGGGAGCAGTACTTC

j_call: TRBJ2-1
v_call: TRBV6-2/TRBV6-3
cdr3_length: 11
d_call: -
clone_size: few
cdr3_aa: CASSHGFVQFF
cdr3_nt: TGTGCCAGCAGCCACGGGTTCGTGCAGTTCTTC

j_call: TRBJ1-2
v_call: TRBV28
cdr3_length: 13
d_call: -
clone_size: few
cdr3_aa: CASSLTGTSSYTF
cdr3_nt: TGTGCCAGCAGTTTAACAGGGACCAGCAGCTACACCTTC

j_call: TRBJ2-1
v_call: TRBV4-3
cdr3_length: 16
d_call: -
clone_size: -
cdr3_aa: CASSQEPGTGKIEQFF
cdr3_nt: TGCGCCAGCAGCCAAGAGCCCGGGACGGGGAAAATTGAGCAGTTCTTC

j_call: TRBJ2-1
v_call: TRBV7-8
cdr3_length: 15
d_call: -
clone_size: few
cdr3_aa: CASSFQGRGIDEQFF
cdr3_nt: TGTGCCAGCAGCTTCCAGGGGCGGGGGATAGATGAGCAGTTCTTC

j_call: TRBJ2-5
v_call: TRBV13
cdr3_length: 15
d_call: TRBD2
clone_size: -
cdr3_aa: CASSPKAGEQETQYF
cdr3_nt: TGTGCCAGCAGCCCGAAAGCGGGAGAGCAAGAGACCCAGTACTTC

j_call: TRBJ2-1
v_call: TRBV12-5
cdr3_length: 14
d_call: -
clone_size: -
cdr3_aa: CASGSSPNPGEQFF
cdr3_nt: TGTGCTAGTGGTTCCTCCCCAAATCCCGGAGAGCAGTTCTTC

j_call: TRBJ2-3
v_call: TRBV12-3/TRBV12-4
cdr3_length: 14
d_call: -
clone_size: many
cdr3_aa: CASNYLGRKDTQYF
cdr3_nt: TGTGCCAGCAACTATCTTGGCCGCAAAGATACGCAGTATTTT

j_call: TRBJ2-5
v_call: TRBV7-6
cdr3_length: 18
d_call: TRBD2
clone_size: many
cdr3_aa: CASSFWSGRADLQETQYF
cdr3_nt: TGTGCCAGCAGCTTTTGGTCCGGGAGGGCCGACCTCCAAGAGACCCAGTACTTC

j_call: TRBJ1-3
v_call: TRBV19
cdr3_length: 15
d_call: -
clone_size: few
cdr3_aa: CASSIGGNSGNTIYF
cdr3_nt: TGTGCCAGTAGTATAGGGGGGAACTCTGGAAACACCATATATTTT

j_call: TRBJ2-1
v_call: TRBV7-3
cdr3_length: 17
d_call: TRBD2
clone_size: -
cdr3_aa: CASSPSGTSGPVDEQFF
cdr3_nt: TGTGCCAGCAGTCCTTCCGGGACTAGCGGACCAGTGGATGAGCAGTTCTTC

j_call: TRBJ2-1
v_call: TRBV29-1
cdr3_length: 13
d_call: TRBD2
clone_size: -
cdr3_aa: CSVEPLAGGEQFF
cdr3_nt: TGCAGCGTTGAACCTTTAGCGGGAGGTGAGCAGTTCTTC

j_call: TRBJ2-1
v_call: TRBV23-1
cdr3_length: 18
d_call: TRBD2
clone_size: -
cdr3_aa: CASSHTTSGRGSYNEQFF
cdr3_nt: TGCGCCAGCAGTCACACAACTAGCGGGAGGGGATCCTACAATGAGCAGTTCTTC

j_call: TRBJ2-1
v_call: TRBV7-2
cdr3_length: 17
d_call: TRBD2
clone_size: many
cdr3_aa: CASSSAEAGDSYNEQFF
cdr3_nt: TGTGCCAGCAGTTCTGCAGAAGCGGGGGACTCTTACAATGAGCAGTTCTTC

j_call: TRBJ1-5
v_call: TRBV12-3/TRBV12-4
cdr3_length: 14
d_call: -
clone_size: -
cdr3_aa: CASSTTASNQPQHF
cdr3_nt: TGTGCCAGCAGTACCACAGCAAGCAATCAGCCCCAGCATTTT

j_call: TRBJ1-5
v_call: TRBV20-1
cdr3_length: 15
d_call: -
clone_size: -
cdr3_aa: CSARDLRDRDQPQHF
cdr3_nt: TGCAGTGCTAGAGATCTTAGGGACCGGGATCAGCCCCAGCATTTT

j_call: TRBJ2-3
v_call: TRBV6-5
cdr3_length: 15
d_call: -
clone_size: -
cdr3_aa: CASSYEQGRTDTQYF
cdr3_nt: TGTGCCAGCAGTTACGAACAGGGACGCACAGATACGCAGTATTTT

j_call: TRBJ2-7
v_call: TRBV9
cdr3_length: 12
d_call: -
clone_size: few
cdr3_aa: CASSVEGNEQYF
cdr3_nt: TGTGCCAGCAGCGTAGAAGGGAACGAGCAGTACTTC

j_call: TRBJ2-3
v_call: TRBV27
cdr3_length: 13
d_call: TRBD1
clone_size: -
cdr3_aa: CATWDRSTDTQYF
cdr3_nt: TGTGCCACATGGGACAGAAGCACAGATACGCAGTATTTT

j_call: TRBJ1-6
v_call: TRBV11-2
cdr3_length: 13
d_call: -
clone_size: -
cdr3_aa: CASHRTVNSPLHF
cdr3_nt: TGTGCCTCACATAGGACCGTCAATTCACCCCTCCACTTT

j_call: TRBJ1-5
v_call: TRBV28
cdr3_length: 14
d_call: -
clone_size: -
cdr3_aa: CASSWQISNQPQHF
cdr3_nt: TGTGCCAGCAGTTGGCAGATTAGCAATCAGCCCCAGCATTTT

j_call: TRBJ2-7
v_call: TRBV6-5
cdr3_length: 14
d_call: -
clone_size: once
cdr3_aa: CASRTGQGIYEQYF
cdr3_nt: TGTGCCAGCAGGACGGGGCAGGGGATCTACGAGCAGTACTTC

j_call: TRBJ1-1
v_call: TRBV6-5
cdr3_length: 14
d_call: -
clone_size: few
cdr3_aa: CASSYSGRNTEAFF
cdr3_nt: TGTGCCAGCAGTTACTCGGGTAGGAACACTGAAGCTTTCTTT

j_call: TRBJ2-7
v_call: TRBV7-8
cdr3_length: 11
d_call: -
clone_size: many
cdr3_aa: CASGGSYEQYF
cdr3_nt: TGTGCCAGCGGGGGTTCCTACGAGCAGTACTTC

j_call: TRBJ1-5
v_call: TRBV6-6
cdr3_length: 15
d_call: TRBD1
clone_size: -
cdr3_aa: CASVSGTGGHQPQHF
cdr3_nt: TGTGCCAGTGTTTCCGGGACAGGGGGTCATCAGCCCCAGCATTTT

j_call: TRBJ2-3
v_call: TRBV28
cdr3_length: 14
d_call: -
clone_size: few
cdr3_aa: CASSITGGTDTQYF
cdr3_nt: TGTGCCAGCAGTATCACGGGGGGCACAGATACGCAGTATTTT

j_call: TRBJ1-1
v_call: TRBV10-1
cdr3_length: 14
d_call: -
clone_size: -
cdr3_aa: CASSVGQLGYEAFF
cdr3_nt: TGCGCCAGCAGTGTAGGGCAGCTGGGATATGAAGCTTTCTTT

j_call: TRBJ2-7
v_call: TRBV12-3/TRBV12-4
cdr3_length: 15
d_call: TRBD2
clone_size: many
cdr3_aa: CASSFRLAGGDEQYF
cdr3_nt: TGTGCCAGCAGTTTCAGACTAGCGGGGGGGGACGAGCAGTACTTC

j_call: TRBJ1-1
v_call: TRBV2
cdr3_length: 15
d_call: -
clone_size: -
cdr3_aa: CASSEATGWDTEAFF
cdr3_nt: TGTGCCAGCAGTGAAGCAACGGGTTGGGACACTGAAGCTTTCTTT

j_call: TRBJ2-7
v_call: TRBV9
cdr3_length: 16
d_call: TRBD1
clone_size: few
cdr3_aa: CASSEGPGTVAYEQYF
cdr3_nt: TGTGCCAGCAGCGAGGGACCCGGGACAGTAGCCTACGAGCAGTACTTC

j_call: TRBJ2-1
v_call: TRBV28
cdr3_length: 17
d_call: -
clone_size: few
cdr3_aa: CASSSDRLYGSYNEQFF
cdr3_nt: TGTGCCAGCAGTTCGGACAGACTCTATGGCTCCTACAATGAGCAGTTCTTC

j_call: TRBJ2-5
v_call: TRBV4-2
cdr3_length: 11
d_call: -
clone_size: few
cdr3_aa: CASSQAETQYF
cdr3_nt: TGTGCCAGCAGCCAAGCCGAGACCCAGTACTTC

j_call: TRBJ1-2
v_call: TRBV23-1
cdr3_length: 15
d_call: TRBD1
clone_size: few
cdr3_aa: CASSQSGQGAYGYTF
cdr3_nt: TGCGCCAGCAGTCAATCGGGACAGGGGGCTTATGGCTACACCTTC

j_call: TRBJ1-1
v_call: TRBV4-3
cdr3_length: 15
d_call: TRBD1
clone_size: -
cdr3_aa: CASSQDTGGSTEAFF
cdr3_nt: TGCGCCAGCAGCCAAGATACAGGGGGCAGTACTGAAGCTTTCTTT

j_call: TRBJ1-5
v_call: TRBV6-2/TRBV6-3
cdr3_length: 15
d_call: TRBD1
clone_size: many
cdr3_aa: CASSDGQVGNQPQHF
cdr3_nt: TGTGCCAGCAGCGATGGACAGGTCGGCAATCAGCCCCAGCATTTT

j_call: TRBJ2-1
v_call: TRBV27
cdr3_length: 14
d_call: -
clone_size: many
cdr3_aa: CASSPTILVHEQFF
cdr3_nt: TGTGCCAGCAGTCCCACTATACTAGTCCATGAGCAGTTCTTC

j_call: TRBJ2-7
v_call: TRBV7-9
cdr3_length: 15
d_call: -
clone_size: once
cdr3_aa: CASSSTRSVAYEQYF
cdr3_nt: TGTGCCAGCAGCTCCACCCGAAGTGTAGCATACGAGCAGTACTTC

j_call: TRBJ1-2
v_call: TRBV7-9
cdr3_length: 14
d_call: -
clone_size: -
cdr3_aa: CASSPAGGEYGYTF
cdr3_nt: TGTGCCAGCAGCCCTGCCGGGGGGGAATATGGCTACACCTTC

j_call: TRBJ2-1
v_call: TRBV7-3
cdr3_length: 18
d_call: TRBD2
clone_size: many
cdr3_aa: CASSSPGLAGARANEQFF
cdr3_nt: TGTGCCAGCAGCTCTCCGGGACTAGCGGGGGCCCGGGCCAATGAGCAGTTCTTC

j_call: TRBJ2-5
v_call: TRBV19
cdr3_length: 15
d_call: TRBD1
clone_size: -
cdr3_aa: CASTRPGQRQETQYF
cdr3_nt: TGTGCCAGTACCCGGCCGGGACAGAGACAAGAGACCCAGTACTTC

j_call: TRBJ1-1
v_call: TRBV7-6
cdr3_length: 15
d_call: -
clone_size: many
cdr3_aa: CASRLTGRGDTEAFF
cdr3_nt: TGTGCCAGCAGGCTTACAGGGAGGGGAGACACTGAAGCTTTCTTT

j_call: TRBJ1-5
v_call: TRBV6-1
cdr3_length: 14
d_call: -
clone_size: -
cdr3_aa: CASSDKVSNQPQHF
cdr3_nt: TGTGCCAGCAGTGATAAGGTCTCCAATCAGCCCCAGCATTTT

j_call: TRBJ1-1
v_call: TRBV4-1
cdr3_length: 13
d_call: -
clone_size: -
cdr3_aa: CASSQDRQQEAFF
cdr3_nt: TGCGCCAGCAGCCAAGATAGGCAACAAGAAGCTTTCTTT

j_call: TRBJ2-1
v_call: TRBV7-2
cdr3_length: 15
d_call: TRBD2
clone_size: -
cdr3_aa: CASGLAGGPLYEQFF
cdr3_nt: TGTGCCAGCGGTTTAGCGGGGGGCCCCCTCTATGAGCAGTTCTTC

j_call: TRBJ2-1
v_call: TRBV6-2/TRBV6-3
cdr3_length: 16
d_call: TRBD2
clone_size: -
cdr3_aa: CASSWGLAGAGNEQFF
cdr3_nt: TGTGCCAGCAGTTGGGGACTAGCGGGAGCGGGCAATGAGCAGTTCTTC

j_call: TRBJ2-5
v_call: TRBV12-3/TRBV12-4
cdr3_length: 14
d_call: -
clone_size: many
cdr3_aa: CASRSTGLQETQYF
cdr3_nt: TGTGCCAGCAGATCCACAGGTTTACAAGAGACCCAGTACTTC

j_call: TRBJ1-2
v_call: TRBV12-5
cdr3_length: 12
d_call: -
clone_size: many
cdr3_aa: CASGLAPGTTAF
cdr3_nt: TGTGCTAGTGGTTTGGCACCCGGGACAACCGCTTTC

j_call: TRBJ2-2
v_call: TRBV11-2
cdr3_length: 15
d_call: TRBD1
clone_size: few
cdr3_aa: CASSPSSGGTGELFF
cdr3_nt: TGTGCCAGCAGCCCTTCCTCAGGGGGCACCGGGGAGCTGTTTTTT

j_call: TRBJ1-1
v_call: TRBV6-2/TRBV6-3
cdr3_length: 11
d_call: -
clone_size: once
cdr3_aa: CASSVYPVTSF
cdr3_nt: TGTGCCAGCAGTGTCTATCCCGTGACCTCCTTT

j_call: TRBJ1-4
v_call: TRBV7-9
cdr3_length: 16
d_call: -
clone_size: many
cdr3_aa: CASSRERVRQNEKLFF
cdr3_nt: TGTGCCAGCAGCCGGGAGCGGGTTCGACAGAATGAAAAACTGTTTTTT

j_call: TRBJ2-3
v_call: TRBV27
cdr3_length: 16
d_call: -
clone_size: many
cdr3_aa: CASSSPRDSLTDTQYF
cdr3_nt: TGTGCCAGCAGTTCGCCCCGGGACTCTCTCACAGATACGCAGTATTTT

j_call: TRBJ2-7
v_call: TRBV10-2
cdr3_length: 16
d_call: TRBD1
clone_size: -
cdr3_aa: CASSDPATGVFNEQYF
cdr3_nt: TGCGCCAGCAGCGATCCCGCTACAGGGGTGTTCAACGAGCAGTACTTC